A selection of T cell receptor beta chains follows, all from one sample in a study of persistence of HIV-infected CD4 T cells. These receptors have no known antigen. The data were produced by immunoSEQ multiplex PCR, yet TCRdb's version contains in-frame clones alone and is incomplete. The repertoire holds 23,000 or so clones, with 74% as singletons. Sample: CD4+ T cells sorted from PBMCs after 18-hour stimulation, taken from a patient who received antiretroviral therapy. Receptors originate from an adult man with HIV who was CMV-seropositive. The CDR3 runs from the conserved cysteine through the conserved F or W. The order of the fields is V gene, D gene, clone size, J gene, CDR3 DNA, CDR3 protein. D genes are given only for firm matches. Not every row has a clone size; where given, it reads once, few, many or a size class.

v_call: TRBV6-5; d_call: NA; clone_size: few; j_call: TRBJ2-7; cdr3_nt: TGTGCCAGCAGGGAGCTCAGGGTTAGCTACGAGCAGTACTTC; cdr3_aa: CASRELRVSYEQYF
v_call: TRBV3-1/TRBV3-2; d_call: NA; clone_size: NA; j_call: TRBJ2-7; cdr3_nt: TGTGCCAGCAGCCAAGTCTCTAGCTACGAGCGGTACTTC; cdr3_aa: CASSQVSSYERYF
v_call: TRBV9; d_call: NA; clone_size: NA; j_call: TRBJ2-3; cdr3_nt: TGTGCCAGCAGGGCAGGGGTTGTCACAGATACGCAGTATTTT; cdr3_aa: CASRAGVVTDTQYF
v_call: TRBV5-1; d_call: NA; clone_size: NA; j_call: TRBJ2-7; cdr3_nt: TGCGCCAGCAGCTTGGAAGGGGTTCCCTACGAGCAGTACTTC; cdr3_aa: CASSLEGVPYEQYF
v_call: TRBV3-1/TRBV3-2; d_call: NA; clone_size: NA; j_call: TRBJ1-1; cdr3_nt: TGTGCCAGCAGCCAAGAGGGGGGGCGGGGAACTGAAGCTTTCTTT; cdr3_aa: CASSQEGGRGTEAFF
v_call: TRBV14; d_call: NA; clone_size: NA; j_call: TRBJ1-3; cdr3_nt: TGTGCCAGCAGCCAAATCGGGACGGGCGGAAACACCATATATTTT; cdr3_aa: CASSQIGTGGNTIYF
v_call: TRBV3-1/TRBV3-2; d_call: TRBD1; clone_size: NA; j_call: TRBJ1-1; cdr3_nt: TGTGCCAGCAGCCTGGGGTCCAGGGGGCAAACTGAAGCTTTCTTT; cdr3_aa: CASSLGSRGQTEAFF
v_call: TRBV29-1; d_call: NA; clone_size: few; j_call: TRBJ2-7; cdr3_nt: TGCAGCGTTGATTTTGGGGGCTACGAGCAGTACTTC; cdr3_aa: CSVDFGGYEQYF
v_call: TRBV7-3; d_call: TRBD2; clone_size: NA; j_call: TRBJ2-1; cdr3_nt: TGTGCCAGCAGCCCTCTAGCGGGGGACAATGAGCAGTTCTTC; cdr3_aa: CASSPLAGDNEQFF
v_call: TRBV15; d_call: NA; clone_size: once; j_call: TRBJ1-6; cdr3_nt: TGTGCCACCAGCAGGGCCCTAGGGGCAAATTCACCCCTCCACTTT; cdr3_aa: CATSRALGANSPLHF
v_call: TRBV2; d_call: NA; clone_size: few; j_call: TRBJ1-4; cdr3_nt: TGTGCCAGCAGTACCGGGACATATAGGGAAAAACTGTTTTTT; cdr3_aa: CASSTGTYREKLFF
v_call: TRBV15; d_call: TRBD1; clone_size: NA; j_call: TRBJ1-5; cdr3_nt: TGTGCCACCCGGTCCAGGGGGCCTAATCAGCCCCAGCATTTT; cdr3_aa: CATRSRGPNQPQHF
v_call: TRBV6-5; d_call: NA; clone_size: medium-sized; j_call: TRBJ2-3; cdr3_nt: TGTGCCAGCAGATTAGAACAGGGCACAGATACGCAGTATTTT; cdr3_aa: CASRLEQGTDTQYF
v_call: TRBV7-3; d_call: NA; clone_size: few; j_call: TRBJ1-6; cdr3_nt: TGTGCCAGCAGCTTAACGATCCTACCTAATTCACCCCTCCACTTT; cdr3_aa: CASSLTILPNSPLHF
v_call: TRBV19; d_call: NA; clone_size: NA; j_call: TRBJ1-1; cdr3_nt: TGTGCCAGTAGTATCTACATGGGCACTGAAGCTTTCTTT; cdr3_aa: CASSIYMGTEAFF
v_call: TRBV3-1/TRBV3-2; d_call: NA; clone_size: few; j_call: TRBJ2-3; cdr3_nt: TGTGCCAGCAGCCAAGATCGAATAGCCGGGGCAGATACGCAGTATTTT; cdr3_aa: CASSQDRIAGADTQYF
v_call: TRBV5-1; d_call: NA; clone_size: NA; j_call: TRBJ2-7; cdr3_nt: TGCGCCAGCAGCTTGGCCTCTCCTCCTGGCGAGCAGTACTTC; cdr3_aa: CASSLASPPGEQYF
v_call: TRBV5-1; d_call: NA; clone_size: NA; j_call: TRBJ2-2; cdr3_nt: TGCGCCAGCAGCTTAGGAACAGGGTACACCGGGGAGCTGTTTTTT; cdr3_aa: CASSLGTGYTGELFF
v_call: TRBV7-3; d_call: TRBD2; clone_size: NA; j_call: TRBJ2-1; cdr3_nt: TGTGCCAGCAGCTTAACCCGGGCGGGGGGGCCGCATGAGCAGTTCTTC; cdr3_aa: CASSLTRAGGPHEQFF
v_call: TRBV7-2; d_call: TRBD1; clone_size: NA; j_call: TRBJ2-1; cdr3_nt: TGTGCCAGCAGCTCTCGCCCAGGGGGCTGGAGCAATGAGCAGTTCTTC; cdr3_aa: CASSSRPGGWSNEQFF
v_call: TRBV2; d_call: NA; clone_size: NA; j_call: TRBJ1-2; cdr3_nt: TGTGCCAGCAGTGGGACCGGGACTTATTTCTTCTACACCTTC; cdr3_aa: CASSGTGTYFFYTF
v_call: TRBV19; d_call: NA; clone_size: NA; j_call: TRBJ2-6; cdr3_nt: TGTGCCAGTAGTGTTCGGGGAGAAGGGGCCAACGTCCTGACTTTC; cdr3_aa: CASSVRGEGANVLTF
v_call: TRBV30; d_call: TRBD1; clone_size: NA; j_call: TRBJ2-7; cdr3_nt: TGTGCCTGGGGAGCCGGGACAGAGTCCTACGAGCAGTACTTC; cdr3_aa: CAWGAGTESYEQYF
v_call: TRBV7-8; d_call: NA; clone_size: few; j_call: TRBJ2-7; cdr3_nt: TGTGCCAGCAGCCCCCGGTTTGGGGAGCAGTACTTC; cdr3_aa: CASSPRFGEQYF
v_call: TRBV18; d_call: NA; clone_size: once; j_call: TRBJ2-7; cdr3_nt: TGTGCCAGCTCACCACGAACAGACATGGAGCAGTACTTC; cdr3_aa: CASSPRTDMEQYF
v_call: TRBV2; d_call: NA; clone_size: NA; j_call: TRBJ2-7; cdr3_nt: TGTGCCAGCAGTGTTGGATACGAGCAGTACTTC; cdr3_aa: CASSVGYEQYF
v_call: TRBV4-1; d_call: TRBD2; clone_size: large; j_call: TRBJ2-1; cdr3_nt: TGCGCCAGCAGCCAAGATAGGTCTAGCGGGGGCCACTACAATGAGCAGTTCTTC; cdr3_aa: CASSQDRSSGGHYNEQFF
v_call: TRBV27; d_call: NA; clone_size: few; j_call: TRBJ1-6; cdr3_nt: TGTGCCAGCACCTTTCGGCAGGGGAATTCACCCCTCCACTTT; cdr3_aa: CASTFRQGNSPLHF
v_call: TRBV11-2; d_call: NA; clone_size: NA; j_call: TRBJ2-4; cdr3_nt: TGTGCCAGCAGCTTAACAACATCGAGTGGGGCCATTCAGTACTTC; cdr3_aa: CASSLTTSSGAIQYF
v_call: TRBV2; d_call: NA; clone_size: few; j_call: TRBJ1-4; cdr3_nt: TGTGCCAGCAGCGGTGGATATAATGAAAAACTGTTTTTT; cdr3_aa: CASSGGYNEKLFF
v_call: TRBV3-1/TRBV3-2; d_call: TRBD2; clone_size: NA; j_call: TRBJ2-1; cdr3_nt: TGTGCCAGCAGCCAATGGACGGGGGGGCGGGGTGAGCAGTTCTTC; cdr3_aa: CASSQWTGGRGEQFF
v_call: TRBV12-5; d_call: NA; clone_size: few; j_call: TRBJ1-1; cdr3_nt: TGTGCTAGTGGTTTGGTTGGCAGTTGGACTGAAGCTTTCTTT; cdr3_aa: CASGLVGSWTEAFF
v_call: TRBV7-2; d_call: NA; clone_size: NA; j_call: TRBJ2-2; cdr3_nt: TGTGCCAGCAGCTTAAACAGGGCCGACACCGGGGAGCTGTTTTTT; cdr3_aa: CASSLNRADTGELFF
v_call: TRBV3-1/TRBV3-2; d_call: NA; clone_size: NA; j_call: TRBJ2-2; cdr3_nt: TGTGCCAGCAGCCAACGTCAGGGGACCACCGGGGAGCTGTTTTTT; cdr3_aa: CASSQRQGTTGELFF
v_call: TRBV5-4; d_call: TRBD1; clone_size: NA; j_call: TRBJ1-2; cdr3_nt: TGTGCCAGCAGCATTGGACAGGGTGGGAACTATGGCTACACCTTC; cdr3_aa: CASSIGQGGNYGYTF
v_call: TRBV10-1; d_call: TRBD2; clone_size: NA; j_call: TRBJ2-5; cdr3_nt: TGCGCCAGCAGTGAGGGACTAGGGGAGACCCAGTACTTC; cdr3_aa: CASSEGLGETQYF
v_call: TRBV6-2/TRBV6-3; d_call: TRBD2; clone_size: few; j_call: TRBJ2-1; cdr3_nt: TGTGCCAGCAGTTACTCCAGGGCTAGCGGGGGGGCTCTGGATGAGCAGTTCTTC; cdr3_aa: CASSYSRASGGALDEQFF
v_call: TRBV7-3; d_call: NA; clone_size: NA; j_call: TRBJ1-2; cdr3_nt: TGTGCCAGCAGCCTCGGACCTTTACGGGGCTACACCTTC; cdr3_aa: CASSLGPLRGYTF
v_call: TRBV29-1; d_call: TRBD2; clone_size: few; j_call: TRBJ2-3; cdr3_nt: TGCAGCGCTACGGGACTAGCGGGGGGAGATACGCAGTATTTT; cdr3_aa: CSATGLAGGDTQYF
v_call: TRBV5-6; d_call: NA; clone_size: NA; j_call: TRBJ2-7; cdr3_nt: TGTGCCAGCAGCTTGTTTGTATCAGCCTACGAGCAGTACTTC; cdr3_aa: CASSLFVSAYEQYF
v_call: TRBV5-1; d_call: NA; clone_size: few; j_call: TRBJ2-1; cdr3_nt: TGCGCCAGCAGCTTGGGCGGACAGAGTGGCAATGAGCAGTTCTTC; cdr3_aa: CASSLGGQSGNEQFF
v_call: TRBV7-8; d_call: NA; clone_size: NA; j_call: TRBJ2-3; cdr3_nt: TGTGCCAGCAGCTTACATCCTCCGGGGCCTAGCACAGATACGCAGTATTTT; cdr3_aa: CASSLHPPGPSTDTQYF
v_call: TRBV7-8; d_call: NA; clone_size: medium-sized; j_call: TRBJ2-3; cdr3_nt: TGTGCCAGCAGCTTCATCGCCGTCAAGCCCACAGATACGCAGTATTTT; cdr3_aa: CASSFIAVKPTDTQYF
v_call: TRBV9; d_call: NA; clone_size: few; j_call: TRBJ1-2; cdr3_nt: TGTGCCAGCAGTGGGGTATTGGGGGCGAGTGGCTACACCTTC; cdr3_aa: CASSGVLGASGYTF
v_call: TRBV7-2; d_call: NA; clone_size: NA; j_call: TRBJ1-6; cdr3_nt: TGTGCCAGCATCCTACAGGGCGGGAATTCACCCCTCCACTTT; cdr3_aa: CASILQGGNSPLHF
v_call: TRBV6-1; d_call: NA; clone_size: NA; j_call: TRBJ1-6; cdr3_nt: TGTGCCAGCAGTGAAGCACCTACCACCCTCCACTTT; cdr3_aa: CASSEAPTTLHF
v_call: TRBV7-6; d_call: NA; clone_size: NA; j_call: TRBJ2-2; cdr3_nt: TGTGCCAGCAGCTTAGCGCCGGGAATCGGAACCGGGGAGCTGTTTTTT; cdr3_aa: CASSLAPGIGTGELFF
v_call: TRBV19; d_call: NA; clone_size: NA; j_call: TRBJ2-7; cdr3_nt: TGTGCCAGTAGTGGACACCGGGGTTTCCGGTACGAGCAGTACTTC; cdr3_aa: CASSGHRGFRYEQYF
v_call: TRBV6-5; d_call: NA; clone_size: once; j_call: TRBJ2-2; cdr3_nt: TGTGCCAGCAGTAAACCGGGACGGACCACCGGGGAGCTGTTTTTT; cdr3_aa: CASSKPGRTTGELFF
v_call: TRBV6-5; d_call: NA; clone_size: once; j_call: TRBJ2-7; cdr3_nt: TGTGCCGCACGGACTAACTACGAGCAGTACTTC; cdr3_aa: CAARTNYEQYF
v_call: TRBV7-8; d_call: NA; clone_size: NA; j_call: TRBJ1-4; cdr3_nt: TGTGCCAGCAGCTTAGAATCCCATACAACTAATGAAAAACTGTTTTTT; cdr3_aa: CASSLESHTTNEKLFF
v_call: TRBV12-5; d_call: NA; clone_size: NA; j_call: TRBJ1-2; cdr3_nt: TGTGCTAGTGGTTTGGGACGGGCGCGGCTCTTCTACTACACCTTC; cdr3_aa: CASGLGRARLFYYTF
v_call: TRBV28; d_call: NA; clone_size: NA; j_call: TRBJ2-3; cdr3_nt: TGTGCCAGCAGCCTGGGGTCTTCGGATACGCAGTATTTT; cdr3_aa: CASSLGSSDTQYF
v_call: TRBV6-2/TRBV6-3; d_call: TRBD2; clone_size: NA; j_call: TRBJ2-7; cdr3_nt: TGTGCCAGCAGTTACTCGAGCCTAGCGGGGAGGTACGAGCAGTACTTC; cdr3_aa: CASSYSSLAGRYEQYF
v_call: TRBV9; d_call: TRBD1; clone_size: NA; j_call: TRBJ1-6; cdr3_nt: TGTGCCAGCAGCAGAGGGGGGGGACAGGGTAATTCACCCCTCCACTTT; cdr3_aa: CASSRGGGQGNSPLHF